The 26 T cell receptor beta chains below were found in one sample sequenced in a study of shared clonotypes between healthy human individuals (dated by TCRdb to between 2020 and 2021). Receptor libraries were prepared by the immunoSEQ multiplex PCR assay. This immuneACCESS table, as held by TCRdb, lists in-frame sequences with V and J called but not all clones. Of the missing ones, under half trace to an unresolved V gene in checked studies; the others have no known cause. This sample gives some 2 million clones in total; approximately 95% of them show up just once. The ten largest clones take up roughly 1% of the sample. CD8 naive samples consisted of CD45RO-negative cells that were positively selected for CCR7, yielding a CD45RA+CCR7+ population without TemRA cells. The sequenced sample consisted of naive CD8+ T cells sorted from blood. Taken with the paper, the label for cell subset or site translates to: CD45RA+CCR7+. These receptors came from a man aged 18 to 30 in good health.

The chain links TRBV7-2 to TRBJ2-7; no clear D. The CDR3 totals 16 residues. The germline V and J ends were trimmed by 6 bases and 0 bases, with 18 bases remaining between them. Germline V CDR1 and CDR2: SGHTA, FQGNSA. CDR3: CASRRSLEKSSYEQYF. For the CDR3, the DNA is TGTGCCAGCAGGCGTTCACTGGAAAAGAGCTCCTACGAGCAGTACTTC.

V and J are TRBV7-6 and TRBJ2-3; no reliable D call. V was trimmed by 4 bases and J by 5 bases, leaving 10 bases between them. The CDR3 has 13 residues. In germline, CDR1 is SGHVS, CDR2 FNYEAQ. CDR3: CASSYGVLDTQYF. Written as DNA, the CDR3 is TGTGCCAGCAGCTACGGAGTCTTAGATACGCAGTATTTT.

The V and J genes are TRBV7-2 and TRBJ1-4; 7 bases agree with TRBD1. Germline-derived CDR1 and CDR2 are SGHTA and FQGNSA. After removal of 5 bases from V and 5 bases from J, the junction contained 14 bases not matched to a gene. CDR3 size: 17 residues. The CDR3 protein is CASSPRGPTDLNEKLFF. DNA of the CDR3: TGTGCCAGCAGCCCTAGGGGGCCGACCGACTTAAATGAAAAACTGTTTTTT.

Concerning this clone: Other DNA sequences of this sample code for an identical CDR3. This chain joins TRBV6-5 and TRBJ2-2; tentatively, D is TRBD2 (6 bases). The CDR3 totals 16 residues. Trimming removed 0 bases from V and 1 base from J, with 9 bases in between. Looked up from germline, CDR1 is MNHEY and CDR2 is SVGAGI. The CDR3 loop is CASSYSPGLNTGELFF. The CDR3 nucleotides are TGTGCCAGCAGTTACTCGCCGGGACTGAACACCGGGGAGCTGTTTTTT.

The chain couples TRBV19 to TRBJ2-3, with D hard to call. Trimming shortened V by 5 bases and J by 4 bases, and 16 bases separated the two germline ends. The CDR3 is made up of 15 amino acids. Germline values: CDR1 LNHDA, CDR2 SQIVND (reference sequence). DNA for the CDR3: TGTGCCAGTAGTGTGAGTACCCTCGTGGCAGATACGCAGTATTTT. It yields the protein CASSVSTLVADTQYF.

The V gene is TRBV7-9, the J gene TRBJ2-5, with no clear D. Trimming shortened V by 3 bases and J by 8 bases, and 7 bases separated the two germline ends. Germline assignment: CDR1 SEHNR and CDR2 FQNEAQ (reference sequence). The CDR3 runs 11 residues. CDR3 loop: CASSFLDTQYF. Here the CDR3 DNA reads TGTGCCAGCAGCTTTCTCGATACCCAGTACTTC.

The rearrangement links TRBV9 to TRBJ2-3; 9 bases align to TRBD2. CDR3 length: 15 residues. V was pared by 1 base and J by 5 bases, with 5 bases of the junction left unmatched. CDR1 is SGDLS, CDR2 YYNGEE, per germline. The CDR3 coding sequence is TGTGCCAGCAGCGTAATGCGGGAGGGCGGAGATACGCAGTATTTT. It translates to CASSVMREGGDTQYF.

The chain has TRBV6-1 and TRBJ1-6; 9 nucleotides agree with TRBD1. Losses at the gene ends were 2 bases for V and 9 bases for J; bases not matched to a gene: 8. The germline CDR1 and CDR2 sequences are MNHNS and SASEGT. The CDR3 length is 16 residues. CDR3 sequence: CASSELTGQGSSPLHF. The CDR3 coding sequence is TGTGCCAGCAGTGAACTTACGGGACAGGGAAGTTCACCCCTCCACTTT.

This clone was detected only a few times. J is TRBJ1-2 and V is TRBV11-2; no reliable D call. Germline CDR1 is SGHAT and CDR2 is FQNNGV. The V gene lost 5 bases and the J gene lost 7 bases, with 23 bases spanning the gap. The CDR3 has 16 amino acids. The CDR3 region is CASSLHPALHRGGYTF. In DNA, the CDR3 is TGTGCCAGCAGCCTCCACCCGGCTCTACATCGTGGTGGCTACACCTTC. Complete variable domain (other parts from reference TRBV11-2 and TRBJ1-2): EAGVAQSPRYKIIEKRQSVAFWCNPISGHATLYWYQQILGQGPKLLIQFQNNGVVDDSQLPKDRFSAERLKGVDSTLKIQPAKLEDSAVYLCASSLHPALHRGGYTFGSGTRLTVV.

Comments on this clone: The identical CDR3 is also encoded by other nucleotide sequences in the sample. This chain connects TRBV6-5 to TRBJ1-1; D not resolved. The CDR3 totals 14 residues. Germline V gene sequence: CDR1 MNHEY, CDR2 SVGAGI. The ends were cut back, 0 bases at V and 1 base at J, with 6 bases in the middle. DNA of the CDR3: TGTGCCAGCAGTTACTCAGCTGGGAACACTGAAGCTTTCTTT. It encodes CASSYSAGNTEAFF.

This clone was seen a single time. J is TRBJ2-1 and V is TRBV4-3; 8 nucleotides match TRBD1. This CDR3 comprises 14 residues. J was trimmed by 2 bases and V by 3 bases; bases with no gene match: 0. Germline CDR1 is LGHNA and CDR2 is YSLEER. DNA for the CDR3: TGCGCCAGCAGCCAGACAGGGGCCTACAATGAGCAGTTCTTC. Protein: CASSQTGAYNEQFF.

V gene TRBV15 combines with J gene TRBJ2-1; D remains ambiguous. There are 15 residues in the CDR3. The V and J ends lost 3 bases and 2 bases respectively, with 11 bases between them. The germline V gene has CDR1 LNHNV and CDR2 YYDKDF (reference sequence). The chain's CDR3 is CATSSHLLAYNEQFF. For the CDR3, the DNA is TGTGCCACCAGCAGTCACCTACTCGCCTACAATGAGCAGTTCTTC.

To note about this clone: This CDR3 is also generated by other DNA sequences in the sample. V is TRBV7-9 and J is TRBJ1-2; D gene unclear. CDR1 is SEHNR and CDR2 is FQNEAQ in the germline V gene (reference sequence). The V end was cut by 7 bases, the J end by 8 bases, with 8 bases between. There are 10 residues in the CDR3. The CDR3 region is CASTLGGYTF. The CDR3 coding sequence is TGTGCCAGCACCCTGGGGGGCTACACCTTC.

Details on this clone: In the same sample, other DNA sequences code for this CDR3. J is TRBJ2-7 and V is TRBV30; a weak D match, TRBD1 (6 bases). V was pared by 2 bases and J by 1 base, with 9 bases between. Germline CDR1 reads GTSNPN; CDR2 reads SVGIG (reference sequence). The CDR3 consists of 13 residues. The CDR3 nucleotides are TGTGCCTGGAGTCGAGGACAGTCCTACGAGCAGTACTTC. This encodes CAWSRGQSYEQYF.

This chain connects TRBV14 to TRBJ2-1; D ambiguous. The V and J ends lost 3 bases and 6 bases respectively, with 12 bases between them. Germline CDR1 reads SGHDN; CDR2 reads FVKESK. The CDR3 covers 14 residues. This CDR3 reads CASSQTVPFNEQFF. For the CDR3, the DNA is TGTGCCAGCAGCCAGACGGTCCCTTTCAATGAGCAGTTCTTC.

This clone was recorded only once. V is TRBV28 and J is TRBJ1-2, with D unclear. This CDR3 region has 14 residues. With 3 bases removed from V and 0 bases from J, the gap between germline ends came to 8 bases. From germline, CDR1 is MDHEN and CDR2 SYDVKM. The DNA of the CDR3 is TGTGCCAGCAGTTTGCGGGGAGCTAACTATGGCTACACCTTC. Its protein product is CASSLRGANYGYTF.

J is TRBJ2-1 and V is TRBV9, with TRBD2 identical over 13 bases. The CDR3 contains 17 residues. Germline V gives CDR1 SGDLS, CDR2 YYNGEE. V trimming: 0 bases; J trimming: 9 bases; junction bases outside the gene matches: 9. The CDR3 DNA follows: TGTGCCAGCAGCGTAGACTCAGGACTAGCGGGAGTAGGTGAGCAGTTCTTC. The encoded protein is CASSVDSGLAGVGEQFF.

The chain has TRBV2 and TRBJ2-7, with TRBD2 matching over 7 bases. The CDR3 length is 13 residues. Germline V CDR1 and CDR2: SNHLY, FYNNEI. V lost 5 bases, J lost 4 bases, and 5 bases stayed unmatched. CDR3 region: CASSRTSAYEQYF. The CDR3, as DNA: TGTGCCAGCAGTCGTACTAGCGCATACGAGCAGTACTTC.

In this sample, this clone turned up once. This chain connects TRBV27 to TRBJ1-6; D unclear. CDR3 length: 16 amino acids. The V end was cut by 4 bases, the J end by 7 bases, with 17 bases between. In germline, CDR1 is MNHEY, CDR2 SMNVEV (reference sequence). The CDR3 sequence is CASSSGPSYANSPLHF. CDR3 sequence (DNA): TGTGCCAGCAGTTCCGGACCTTCCTACGCGAATTCACCCCTCCACTTT.

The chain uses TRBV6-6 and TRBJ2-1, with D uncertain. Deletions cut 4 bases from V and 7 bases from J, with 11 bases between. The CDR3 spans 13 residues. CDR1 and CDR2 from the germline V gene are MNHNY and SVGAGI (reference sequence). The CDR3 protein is CASSFPPANEQFF. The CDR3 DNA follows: TGTGCCAGCAGTTTCCCTCCGGCGAATGAGCAGTTCTTC.

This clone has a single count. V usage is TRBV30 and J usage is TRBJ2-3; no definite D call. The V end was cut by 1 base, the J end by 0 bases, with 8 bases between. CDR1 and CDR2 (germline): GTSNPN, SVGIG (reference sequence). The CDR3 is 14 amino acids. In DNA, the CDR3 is TGTGCCTGGAGTGGGGTCCTCAGCACAGATACGCAGTATTTT. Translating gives CAWSGVLSTDTQYF.

In DNA, the CDR3 is TGTGCCTGGAGTGGGACTAGCGGAGGAGGAGAGACCCAGTACTTC. The encoded protein is CAWSGTSGGGETQYF. This chain connects TRBV30 to TRBJ2-5; 10 bases fit TRBD2. J lost 4 bases, V lost 1 base, and 6 bases had no gene match. The CDR3 extends over 15 amino acids. Germline values: CDR1 GTSNPN, CDR2 SVGIG (reference sequence).

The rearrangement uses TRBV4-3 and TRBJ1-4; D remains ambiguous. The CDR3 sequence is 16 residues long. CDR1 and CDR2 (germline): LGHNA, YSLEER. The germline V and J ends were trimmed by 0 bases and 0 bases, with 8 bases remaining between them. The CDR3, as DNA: TGCGCCAGCAGCCAAGAAACGCATGCAACTAATGAAAAACTGTTTTTT. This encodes CASSQETHATNEKLFF.

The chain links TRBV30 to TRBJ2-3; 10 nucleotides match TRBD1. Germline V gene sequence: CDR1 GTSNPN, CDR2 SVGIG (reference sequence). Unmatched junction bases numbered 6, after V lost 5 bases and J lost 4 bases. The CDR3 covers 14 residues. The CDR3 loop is CAWEGQGYPDTQYF. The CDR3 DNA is TGTGCCTGGGAGGGACAGGGGTACCCAGATACGCAGTATTTT.

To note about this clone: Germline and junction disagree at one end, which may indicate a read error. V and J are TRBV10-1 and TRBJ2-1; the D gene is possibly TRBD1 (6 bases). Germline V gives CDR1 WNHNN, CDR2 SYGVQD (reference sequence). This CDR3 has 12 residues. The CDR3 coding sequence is TGCGCCAGCAGTGCGGGGACATACAGTAAGGTCTTC. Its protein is CASSAGTYSKVF.

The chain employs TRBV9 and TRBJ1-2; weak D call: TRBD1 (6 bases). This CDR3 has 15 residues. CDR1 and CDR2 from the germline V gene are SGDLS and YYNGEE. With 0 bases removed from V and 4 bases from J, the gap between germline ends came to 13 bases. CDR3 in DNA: TGTGCCAGCAGCGTAGCTACAGGGCCTTCCTATGGCTACACCTTC. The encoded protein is CASSVATGPSYGYTF.